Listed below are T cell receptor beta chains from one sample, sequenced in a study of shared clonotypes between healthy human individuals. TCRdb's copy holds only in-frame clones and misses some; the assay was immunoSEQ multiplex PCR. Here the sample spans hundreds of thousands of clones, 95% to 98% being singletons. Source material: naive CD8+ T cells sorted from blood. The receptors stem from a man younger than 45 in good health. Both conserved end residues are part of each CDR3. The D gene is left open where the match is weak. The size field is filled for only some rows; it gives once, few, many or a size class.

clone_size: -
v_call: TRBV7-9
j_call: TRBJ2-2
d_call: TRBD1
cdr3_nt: TGTGCCAGCAGCCCTCCGGGACAGGGGGCCGGGGAGCTGTTTTTT
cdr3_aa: CASSPPGQGAGELFF

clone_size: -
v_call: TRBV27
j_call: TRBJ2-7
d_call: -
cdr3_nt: TGTGCCAGCAGTTTATATGGCGGGGAATCGGCCTACGAGCAGTACTTC
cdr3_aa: CASSLYGGESAYEQYF

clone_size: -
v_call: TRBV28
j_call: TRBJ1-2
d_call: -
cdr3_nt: TGTGCCAGCTATGGGGGGGGCGCAGGCTACACCTTC
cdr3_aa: CASYGGGAGYTF

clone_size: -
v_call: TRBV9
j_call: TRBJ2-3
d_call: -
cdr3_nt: TGTGCCAGCAGCACTTACCCCGGGGCTAGAAAGAGATCTAGCACAGATACGCAGTATTTT
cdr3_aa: CASSTYPGARKRSSTDTQYF

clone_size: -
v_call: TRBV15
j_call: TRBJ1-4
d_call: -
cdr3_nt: TGTGCCACCAGCAGGTCGGGTTTTGAAAAACTGTTTTTT
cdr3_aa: CATSRSGFEKLFF

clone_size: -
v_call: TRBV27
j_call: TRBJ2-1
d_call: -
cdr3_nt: TGTGCCAGCAGTTTCGGGGGCTCCTACAATGAGCAGTTCTTC
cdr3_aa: CASSFGGSYNEQFF

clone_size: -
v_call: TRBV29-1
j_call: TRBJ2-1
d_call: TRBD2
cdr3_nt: TGCAGCGTTGAAGAGGGGACTAGCAGCGATTACAATGAGCAGTTCTTC
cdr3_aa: CSVEEGTSSDYNEQFF

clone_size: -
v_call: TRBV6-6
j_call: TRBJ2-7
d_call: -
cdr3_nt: TGTGCCAGCAGTTTTTCCGAGGCCGCTTACGAGCAGTACTTC
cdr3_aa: CASSFSEAAYEQYF

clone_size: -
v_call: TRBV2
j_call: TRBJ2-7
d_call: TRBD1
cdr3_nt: TGTGCCAGCACGGGACAGGGGGCGTTCGAGCAGTACTTC
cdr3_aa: CASTGQGAFEQYF

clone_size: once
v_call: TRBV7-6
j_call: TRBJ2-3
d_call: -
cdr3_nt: TGTGCCAGCAGCTTTGGGGACAACACAGATACGCAGTATTTT
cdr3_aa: CASSFGDNTDTQYF

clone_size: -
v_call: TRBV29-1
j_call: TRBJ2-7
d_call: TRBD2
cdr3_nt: TGCAGCAAGCAGGGAGCGGGATCCTCCTACGAGCAGTACTTC
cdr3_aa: CSKQGAGSSYEQYF

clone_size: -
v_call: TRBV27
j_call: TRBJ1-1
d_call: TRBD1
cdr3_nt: TGTGCCAGCACCACGGGGGACAGGGGACGCCAAAACACTGAAGCTTTCTTT
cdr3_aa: CASTTGDRGRQNTEAFF

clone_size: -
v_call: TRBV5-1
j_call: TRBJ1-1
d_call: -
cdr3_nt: TGCGCCAGCAGCCCCAGGGGTCCTGGTGACACTGAAGCTTTCTTT
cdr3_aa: CASSPRGPGDTEAFF

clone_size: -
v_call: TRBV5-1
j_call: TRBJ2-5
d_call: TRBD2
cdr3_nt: TGCGCCAGCAGCTTGTTCGGCGGGGGAGCAGGGCAGACCCAGTACTTC
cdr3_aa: CASSLFGGGAGQTQYF

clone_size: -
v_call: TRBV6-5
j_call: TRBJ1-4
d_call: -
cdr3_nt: TGTGCCAGCAGTTACCGAGGGGTGACTAATGAAAAACTGTTTTTT
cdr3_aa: CASSYRGVTNEKLFF

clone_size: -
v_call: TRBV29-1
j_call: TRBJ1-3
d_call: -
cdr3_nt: TGCAGCGGAAGGACAGAGGAAAACACCATATATTTT
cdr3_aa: CSGRTEENTIYF

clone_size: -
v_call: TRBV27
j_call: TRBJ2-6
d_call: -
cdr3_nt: TGTGCCAGCAGTCCCTTCAGGGGGGCCAACGTCCTGACTTTC
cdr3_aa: CASSPFRGANVLTF

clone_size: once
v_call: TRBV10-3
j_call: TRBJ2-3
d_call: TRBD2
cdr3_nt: TGTGCCATCAGTGAGTCCCTAGCGGATAGCACAGATACGCAGTATTTT
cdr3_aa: CAISESLADSTDTQYF

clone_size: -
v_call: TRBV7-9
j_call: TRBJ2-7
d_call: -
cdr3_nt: TGTGCCAGCAGCACCTACGAGCAGTACTTC
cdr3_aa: CASSTYEQYF

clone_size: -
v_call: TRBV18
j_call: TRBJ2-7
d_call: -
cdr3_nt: TGTGCCAGCTCACCAGAGGGCTTTAACTACGAGCAGTACTTC
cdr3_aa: CASSPEGFNYEQYF

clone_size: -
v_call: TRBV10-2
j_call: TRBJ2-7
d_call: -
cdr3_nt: TGCGCCACAGGGACGGGACCCTACGAGCAGTACTTC
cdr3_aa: CATGTGPYEQYF

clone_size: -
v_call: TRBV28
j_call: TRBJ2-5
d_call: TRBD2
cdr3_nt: TGTGCCAGCAGTCCCTCCGACAGCGGGGTGTACCAAGAGACCCAGTACTTC
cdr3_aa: CASSPSDSGVYQETQYF

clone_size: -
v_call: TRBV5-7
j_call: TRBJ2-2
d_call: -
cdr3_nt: TGTGCCAGCAGCTTGGATTCTGCACGCAGGGGTTGTACCGGGGAGCTGTTTTTT
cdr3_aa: CASSLDSARRGCTGELFF

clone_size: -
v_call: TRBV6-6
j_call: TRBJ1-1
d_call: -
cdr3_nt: TGTGCCAGCACGTCTGCTGCGAACACTGAAGCTTTCTTT
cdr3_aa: CASTSAANTEAFF